The 7 T cell receptor beta chains given below trace back to one sample, sequenced in a study of blood T cell repertoires in COVID-19. The protocol was immunoSEQ multiplex PCR, while the TCRdb copy is restricted to in-frame clones and leaves out a portion. The repertoire includes approximately 270,000 clones, approximately 85% of them detected once, and more than 4% sits in the top ten. Input material: PBMCs or T cells enriched from blood (not recorded which). These TCRs come from a woman in her twenties or thirties who had recovered from COVID-19.

J is TRBJ1-1 and V is TRBV20-1, with 7 positions matching TRBD1. This CDR3 is 12 amino acids long. V was clipped by 3 bases and J by 8 bases; unmatched bases: 6. Per the germline V gene, CDR1 is DFQATT and CDR2 is SNEGSKA (reference sequence). CDR3 region: CSASEGDSEAFF. CDR3 nucleotide sequence: TGCAGTGCTAGTGAGGGGGACAGCGAAGCTTTCTTT.

The rearrangement uses TRBV19 and TRBJ2-7; D is ambiguous. Germline CDR1 reads LNHDA; CDR2 reads SQIVND (reference sequence). V was shortened by 6 bases and J by 4 bases, with 13 bases between the two germline ends. The CDR3 is 13 residues long. The CDR3 reads CASSHEDSYEQYF. DNA of the CDR3: TGTGCCAGTAGCCATGAGGATTCTTACGAGCAGTACTTC. The full variable domain, its missing parts supplied by reference TRBV19 and TRBJ2-7, is DGGITQSPKYLFRKEGQNVTLSCEQNLNHDAMYWYRQDPGQGLRLIYYSQIVNDFQKGDIAEGYSVSREKKESFPLTVTSAQKNPTAFYLCASSHEDSYEQYFGPGTRLTVT.

The genes are TRBV7-3 and TRBJ2-1, with 7 positions matching TRBD2. There are 13 residues in the CDR3. J lost 5 bases, V lost 5 bases, and 3 bases had no gene match. Germline CDR1 is SGHTA and CDR2 is FQGTGA. CDR3 sequence reads: CASSPGLNNEQFF. The CDR3 bases are TGTGCCAGCAGCCCGGGACTAAACAATGAGCAGTTCTTC.

This chain joins TRBV19 and TRBJ2-7, with D perhaps matching TRBD1 (8 bases). There are 14 residues in the CDR3. CDR1 LNHDA and CDR2 SQIVND come from the germline V gene (reference sequence). Deletions cut 4 bases from V and 3 bases from J, with 13 bases between. The chain's CDR3 is CASSTNRGGYEQYF. For the CDR3, the DNA is TGTGCCAGTAGTACCAACAGGGGGGGCTACGAGCAGTACTTC.

The CDR3, as DNA: TGTGCCAGCACTACTAGGGGGACTAGCTACGAGCAGTACTTC. It codes for CASTTRGTSYEQYF. The genes are TRBV6-5 and TRBJ2-7, with 8 bases fitting TRBD2. Germline CDR1 and CDR2: MNHEY and SVGAGI. The length of the CDR3 is 14 residues. V gave up 7 bases and J gave up 3 bases; unmatched junction bases: 8.

The J gene is TRBJ2-2, the V gene TRBV28; possible D gene TRBD1, 6 bases. Germline-derived CDR1 and CDR2 are MDHEN and SYDVKM. V was pared by 5 bases and J by 3 bases, with 13 bases between. The CDR3 extends over 15 amino acids. The CDR3 is CASSVPGTHTGELFF. The CDR3 DNA reads as TGTGCCAGCAGTGTCCCCGGGACACACACCGGGGAGCTGTTTTTT.

This chain joins TRBV18 and TRBJ2-2; 8 bases line up with TRBD1. Germline-derived CDR1 and CDR2 are KGHSH and LQKENI. There are 16 residues in the CDR3. Trimming cost V 6 bases and J 3 bases; bases outside gene matches: 9. The CDR3 is CASSPSQGAYTGELFF. CDR3 coding DNA: TGTGCCAGCTCCCCCTCTCAGGGGGCCTACACCGGGGAGCTGTTTTTT.